This T cell receptor (beta chain) was retrieved from a study of blood T cell repertoires in COVID-19. Adults between roughly 18 and 90 years of age took part from more than 20 US areas. Participant-given clinical history determined each cohort assignment. Recovered Cohort 3 donors showed two negative PCRs, clearance, or symptom resolution. Here immunoSEQ multiplex PCR was the method, and the copy in TCRdb shows in-frame clones only, minus some. The sample yields hundreds of thousands of clones, about four fifths seen once. The CDR3 runs 18 residues. The V and J ends lost 5 bases and 4 bases, in that order; junction bases with no gene match: 12. Germline V gene data show CDR1 as SGHTA and CDR2 as FQGNSA.

The J gene is TRBJ1-6, the V gene TRBV7-2, with 9 positions matching TRBD1. The source is a woman aged 40 to 50 who had recovered from COVID-19. Sequencing used PBMCs or T cells enriched from blood (not recorded which). CDR3 residues: CASSPGTGGAGYNSPLHF. CDR3 DNA: TGTGCCAGCAGCCCCGGAACAGGGGGCGCAGGGTATAATTCACCCCTCCACTTT.